The 28 T cell receptor beta chains given below trace back to one sample, sequenced in a study of siplizumab effects on memory and regulatory T cells. Repertoires were generated with immunoSEQ multiplex PCR, while TCRdb's copy carries only in-frame clones and drops some. The sample has about 50,000 clones; over 85% are singletons. Input material: CD8+ T cells sorted from blood. Receptors originate from a human donor in good health.

The V and J genes are TRBV28 and TRBJ1-5; TRBD1 is a possible D gene (5 bases). Germline V gives CDR1 MDHEN, CDR2 SYDVKM. CDR3 length: 14 amino acids. The V and J ends lost 6 bases and 5 bases respectively, with 14 bases between them. CDR3: CASSKPGSDQPQHF. The CDR3 DNA sequence: TGTGCCAGCAGCAAGCCAGGGTCCGATCAGCCCCAGCATTTT.

This chain connects TRBV12-5 to TRBJ2-6, with 9 nucleotides matching TRBD1. V lost 0 bases, J lost 1 base, and 4 bases stayed unmatched. This CDR3 contains 18 residues. Per germline, CDR1 LGHNT and CDR2 FRNRAP. The CDR3 loop is CASGLVRTGESGANVLTF. The CDR3, as DNA: TGTGCTAGTGGTTTGGTAAGGACAGGGGAATCTGGGGCCAACGTCCTGACTTTC. The entire variable domain, with the rest obtained from reference TRBV12-5 and TRBJ2-6, is as follows: DARVTQTPRHKVTEMGQEVTMRCQPILGHNTVFWYRQTMMQGLELLAYFRNRAPLDDSGMPKDRFSAEMPDATLATLKIQPSEPRDSAVYFCASGLVRTGESGANVLTFGAGSRLTVL.

J is TRBJ2-5 and V is TRBV7-9; maybe TRBD2 (6 bases). Trimming shortened V by 5 bases and J by 0 bases, and 16 bases separated the two germline ends. From germline, CDR1 is SEHNR and CDR2 FQNEAQ (reference sequence). The CDR3 is 16 residues long. CDR3 nucleotide sequence: TGTGCCAGCAGCCAACGGGTAGCGGAGTACCAAGAGACCCAGTACTTC. Translation: CASSQRVAEYQETQYF.

In this sample, this clone turned up once. The chain is built from TRBV6-1 and TRBJ2-7; D call uncertain. Germline CDR1 and CDR2: MNHNS and SASEGT. The CDR3 has 14 amino acids. V dropped 1 base and J dropped 0 bases, with 7 bases sitting between them. Here the CDR3 DNA reads TGTGCCAGCAGTGAAGTAGGGCCCTCCTACGAGCAGTACTTC. The encoded protein is CASSEVGPSYEQYF.

The DNA for the CDR3 is TGTGCCAGCAGCTTAGCCCAAGGGAATCCCACAGATACGCAGTATTTT. Translated: CASSLAQGNPTDTQYF. The V and J genes are TRBV11-1 and TRBJ2-3; D not certain. This CDR3 spans 16 amino acids. Trimming left V 0 bases short and J 2 bases short, with 12 bases between. Looked up from germline, CDR1 is SGHAT and CDR2 is FQDESV (reference sequence).

The V and J genes are TRBV4-2 and TRBJ1-2; possible D gene TRBD1, 5 bases. Germline CDR1 and CDR2: LGHNA and YNFKEQ. The CDR3 has 13 residues. The V gene lost 2 bases and the J gene lost 7 bases, with 11 bases spanning the gap. The CDR3 region is CASSQQGTVGYTF. CDR3 nucleotide sequence: TGTGCCAGCAGCCAACAAGGGACGGTTGGCTACACCTTC.

This chain connects TRBV7-9 to TRBJ2-7; TRBD2 might be the D (5 bases). V was cut by 5 bases and J by 7 bases, with 21 bases left in between. CDR3 length: 15 amino acids. Germline-derived CDR1 and CDR2 are SEHNR and FQNEAQ (reference sequence). The CDR3 region has the DNA TGTGCCAGCAGCCCTTCGGGATATCCCTACGTTGAGCAGTACTTC. Protein sequence: CASSPSGYPYVEQYF.

The V call is TRBV7-8, the J call TRBJ2-2; no reliable D call. The CDR3 consists of 13 residues. The ends were cut back, 5 bases at V and 6 bases at J, with 10 bases in the middle. CDR1 is SGHVS, CDR2 FQNEAQ, per germline. CDR3 in DNA: TGTGCCAGCAGCCCTACGGGTGCCGGGGAGCTGTTTTTT. Its translation: CASSPTGAGELFF.

The V call is TRBV28, the J call TRBJ2-7; D ambiguous. The germline V gene encodes CDR1 MDHEN and CDR2 SYDVKM. This CDR3 has 14 amino acids. V was cut by 0 bases and J by 7 bases, with 13 bases left in between. DNA for the CDR3: TGTGCCAGCAGTTTATGGGGCAGGTCAGGAGAGCAGTACTTC. Translation gives CASSLWGRSGEQYF.

This rearrangement joins TRBV13 to TRBJ1-1; no clear D gene. The germline V and J ends were trimmed by 6 bases and 4 bases, with 15 bases remaining between them. Germline lookup yields CDR1 PRHDT and CDR2 FYEKMQ (reference sequence). The CDR3 length is 14 residues. CDR3 DNA: TGTGCCAGCAGTGAGGGTAGCGCGGGCACTGAAGCTTTCTTT. Translating it yields CASSEGSAGTEAFF.

The rearrangement joins TRBV29-1 to TRBJ2-3; D could derive from TRBD1 or TRBD2 (5 bases each). Germline values: CDR1 SQVTM, CDR2 ANQGSEA. CDR3 size: 13 residues. V shed 5 bases and J shed 1 base, with 10 bases lying between them. The CDR3 loop is CSVPGDGTDTQYF. CDR3 nucleotides: TGCAGCGTTCCTGGGGACGGCACAGATACGCAGTATTTT.

The chain carries TRBV7-6 and TRBJ2-5; TRBD2 agrees at 10 bases. The DNA end lines up better with TRBJ2-7; the J call may be wrong. Germline-derived CDR1 and CDR2 are SGHVS and FNYEAQ. The CDR3 length is 15 residues. CDR3 in DNA: TGTGCCAGCAGCTTTCTAGCGGGAGAAACCTACGAGCAGTACTTC. This translates into CASSFLAGETYEQYF.

This clone has a single count. The chain uses TRBV5-3 and TRBJ1-5, with D maybe TRBD1 (6 bases). TRBV5-3 falls under the ORF class, with uncertain function. Trimming took 10 bases from V and 5 from J, leaving 28 bases between them. This CDR3 is built from 17 residues. The DNA of the CDR3 is TGTGCCGTTATACCTCAACAGGGTGAGCGAGTTTATCAGCCCCAGCATTTT. Its translation: CAVIPQQGERVYQPQHF.

This chain links TRBV29-1 with TRBJ2-5; 10 nucleotides line up with TRBD2. Trimming removed 1 base from V and 5 bases from J; junction bases left unmatched: 13. The CDR3 spans 17 residues. The V gene's germline CDR1 is SQVTM and CDR2 ANQGSEA. For the CDR3, the DNA is TGCAGCGTTGAAGGAGATCGCTCTAGCGGGAGTGGGGAGACCCAGTACTTC. Translating gives CSVEGDRSSGSGETQYF.

This chain connects TRBV7-3 to TRBJ2-3; 7 nucleotides match TRBD2. V gave up 2 bases and J gave up 10 bases; unmatched junction bases: 12. The CDR3 consists of 15 residues. Germline values: CDR1 SGHTA, CDR2 FQGTGA. DNA of the CDR3: TGTGCCAGCAGCTTAGAGCGGGACGCCTTAGTAGCGCAGTATTTT. This codes for CASSLERDALVAQYF.

V and J are TRBV29-1 and TRBJ2-7; the D gene could be TRBD1 or TRBD2 (5 bases each). V was pared by 3 bases and J by 3 bases, with 12 bases between. Germline CDR1 SQVTM, CDR2 ANQGSEA. This CDR3 contains 13 residues. The CDR3 spells CSVDSGAGYEQYF. As DNA, the CDR3 is TGCAGCGTTGATTCCGGGGCCGGCTACGAGCAGTACTTC.

The chain has TRBV7-9 and TRBJ1-1, with 9 bases aligning to TRBD1. Germline CDR1 and CDR2: SEHNR and FQNEAQ (reference sequence). V lost 5 bases, J lost 3 bases, and 4 bases stayed unmatched. CDR3 length: 14 residues. In DNA form, the CDR3 reads TGTGCCAGCAGCCCGTGGACAGGGGACACTGAAGCTTTCTTT. It is translated as CASSPWTGDTEAFF.

The CDR3 coding sequence is TGTGCCAGCAGCTTAGCGGAGGACGGCGCCTACGAGCAGTACTTC. It yields the protein CASSLAEDGAYEQYF. This sequence joins TRBV7-9 and TRBJ2-7, with D possibly matching TRBD2 (5 bases). The CDR3 consists of 15 residues. From germline, CDR1 is SEHNR and CDR2 FQNEAQ (reference sequence). The V gene lost 0 bases and the J gene lost 2 bases, with 11 bases spanning the gap.

A note on this clone: Other DNA sequences in this specimen translate into the identical CDR3. The chain couples TRBV5-4 to TRBJ2-1; D is undetermined. Per germline, CDR1 SGHNT and CDR2 YYREEE (reference sequence). The CDR3 spans 11 residues. V shed 0 bases and J shed 7 bases, with 2 bases lying between them. CDR3 protein: CASSLGNEQFF. The CDR3 coding sequence is TGTGCCAGCAGCTTGGGGAATGAGCAGTTCTTC.

This sequence joins TRBV29-1 and TRBJ2-7; D gene unclear. Deletions cut 2 bases from V and 3 bases from J, with 8 bases between. The CDR3 totals 12 residues. Germline V gives CDR1 SQVTM, CDR2 ANQGSEA. Here the CDR3 reads CSVENHGYEQYF. The CDR3 nucleotides read TGCAGCGTTGAAAATCACGGCTACGAGCAGTACTTC.

This clone was observed a single time. The rearrangement links TRBV4-1 to TRBJ1-2, with a weak D call TRBD1 (6 bases). The V and J ends lost 2 bases and 4 bases respectively, with 14 bases between them. The CDR3 totals 15 residues. The germline CDR1 and CDR2 sequences are MGHRA and YSYEKL. CDR3 sequence (DNA): TGCGCCAGCAGCCAAACAGTACAGGGCAGCTATGGCTACACCTTC. Its translation is CASSQTVQGSYGYTF.

This clone was recorded only once. The rearrangement joins TRBV28 to TRBJ2-5; 8 positions match TRBD1. The CDR3 totals 14 residues. The trim removed 5 bases at V and 4 bases at J, leaving 6 bases unmatched. Looked up from germline, CDR1 is MDHEN and CDR2 is SYDVKM. The CDR3 sequence is CASSTGGYRETQYF. CDR3 in DNA: TGTGCCAGCAGTACAGGGGGTTATCGAGAGACCCAGTACTTC.

V gene TRBV10-2 combines with J gene TRBJ2-5, with TRBD2 matching over 7 bases. The V and J ends lost 5 bases and 3 bases, in that order; junction bases with no gene match: 9. Germline CDR1 reads WSHSY; CDR2 reads SAAADI. This CDR3 contains 15 residues. CDR3 coding DNA: TGCGCCAGCAGTACGAGATCTAGCGGTGAAGAGACCCAGTACTTC. This sequence encodes CASSTRSSGEETQYF.

The chain has TRBV29-1 and TRBJ2-1; TRBD2 matches 7 bases. This CDR3 spans 13 amino acids. V shed 6 bases, J shed 1 base, and the junction held 3 bases outside the gene matches. CDR1 is SQVTM, CDR2 ANQGSEA, per germline. CDR3 sequence reads: CSVTSVSYNEQFF. The CDR3 DNA sequence: TGCAGCGTAACTAGCGTTTCCTACAATGAGCAGTTCTTC.

This sequence joins TRBV28 and TRBJ2-7; D gene unclear. The CDR3 has 11 amino acids. Trimming shortened V by 10 bases and J by 3 bases, and 10 bases separated the two germline ends. Germline-derived CDR1 and CDR2 are MDHEN and SYDVKM. Here the CDR3 reads CATNWGYEQYF. CDR3 bases: TGTGCCACCAATTGGGGCTACGAGCAGTACTTC.

The rearrangement uses TRBV28 and TRBJ2-5; D remains unclear. Germline assignment: CDR1 MDHEN and CDR2 SYDVKM. Between the trimmed V and J ends, which lost 5 bases and 7 bases, there was a span of 11 bases. The CDR3 totals 12 residues. CDR3 sequence (DNA): TGTGCCAGCAGTCGGTTAAGTGGGACCCAGTACTTC. Protein: CASSRLSGTQYF.

The V gene is TRBV28, the J gene TRBJ2-5, with TRBD2 as a possible D gene (6 bases). Germline CDR1 reads MDHEN; CDR2 reads SYDVKM. With 7 bases removed from V and 5 bases from J, the gap between germline ends came to 14 bases. This CDR3 spans 13 amino acids. This CDR3 is CASNIGGLETQYF. CDR3 DNA sequence: TGTGCCAGCAACATCGGGGGTTTGGAGACCCAGTACTTC.

The rearrangement joins TRBV11-2 to TRBJ2-1, with a weak D call TRBD2 (5 bases). The germline V gene encodes CDR1 SGHAT and CDR2 FQNNGV. CDR3 length: 13 amino acids. Deletions cut 4 bases from V and 5 bases from J, with 9 bases between. The CDR3 sequence is CASSWTGNNEQFF. In DNA form, the CDR3 reads TGTGCCAGCAGCTGGACGGGGAACAATGAGCAGTTCTTC.